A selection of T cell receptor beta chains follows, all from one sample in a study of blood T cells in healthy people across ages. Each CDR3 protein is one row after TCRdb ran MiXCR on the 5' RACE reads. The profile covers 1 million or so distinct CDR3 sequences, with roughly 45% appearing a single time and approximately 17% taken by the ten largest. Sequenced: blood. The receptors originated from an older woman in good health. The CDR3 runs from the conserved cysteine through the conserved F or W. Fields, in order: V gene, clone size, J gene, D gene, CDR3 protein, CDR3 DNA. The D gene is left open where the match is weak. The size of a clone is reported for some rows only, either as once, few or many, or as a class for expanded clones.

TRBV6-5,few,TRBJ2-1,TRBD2,CASSPRGGSEQFF,TGTGCCAGCAGCCCCCGGGGGGGTAGTGAGCAGTTCTTC
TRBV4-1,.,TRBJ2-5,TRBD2,CASSYLAGEGKTQYF,TGCGCCAGCAGCTACCTAGCGGGAGAAGGAAAGACCCAGTACTTC
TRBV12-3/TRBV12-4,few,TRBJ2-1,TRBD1,CASSFPGQGGNEQFF,TGTGCCAGCAGTTTCCCGGGACAGGGGGGGAATGAGCAGTTCTTC
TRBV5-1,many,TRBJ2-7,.,CASSPPADEQYF,TGCGCCAGCTCCCCACCGGCGGACGAGCAGTACTTC
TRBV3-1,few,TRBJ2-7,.,CASSPLLSSYEQYF,TGTGCCAGCAGCCCCCTCCTTAGCTCCTACGAGCAGTACTTC
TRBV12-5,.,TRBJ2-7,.,CASGSRGVGEQYF,TGTGCTAGTGGTTCACGAGGAGTAGGCGAGCAGTACTTC
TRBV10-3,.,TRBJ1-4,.,CAIRPDSEEKLFF,TGTGCCATCAGGCCGGACAGTGAGGAAAAACTGTTTTTT
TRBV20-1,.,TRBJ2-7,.,CSARDWGSLVYEQYF,TGCAGTGCTAGAGATTGGGGCAGTCTCGTATACGAGCAGTACTTC
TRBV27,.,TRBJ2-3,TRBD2,CASKARTSGSLDTQYF,TGTGCCAGCAAAGCTAGGACTAGCGGGAGCCTGGATACGCAGTATTTT
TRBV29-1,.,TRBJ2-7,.,CSVAAEGVLYEQYF,TGCAGCGTTGCCGCGGAGGGGGTCCTCTACGAGCAGTACTTC
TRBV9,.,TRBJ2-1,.,CASEPDSYEQFF,TGTGCCAGCGAGCCCGATTCATATGAGCAGTTCTTC
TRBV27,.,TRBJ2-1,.,CASSLRMFYNEQFF,TGTGCCAGCAGCCTTCGCATGTTCTACAATGAGCAGTTCTTC
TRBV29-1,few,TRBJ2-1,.,CSVERWGEQFF,TGCAGCGTTGAACGGTGGGGTGAGCAGTTCTTC
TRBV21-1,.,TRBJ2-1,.,CASSNRREVYNEQFF,TGTGCCAGCAGCAATAGGCGCGAGGTATACAATGAGCAGTTCTTC
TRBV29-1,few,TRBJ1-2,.,CSVRRTNYGYTF,TGCAGCGTCCGGCGGACCAACTATGGCTACACCTTC
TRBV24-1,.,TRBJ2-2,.,CATSDPGGTGELFF,TGTGCCACCAGTGATCCCGGGGGAACCGGGGAGCTGTTTTTT
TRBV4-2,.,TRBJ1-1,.,CASSDRNTEAFF,TGTGCCAGCAGCGACAGGAACACTGAAGCTTTCTTT
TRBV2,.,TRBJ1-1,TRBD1,CAQRDRNTEAFF,TGTGCCCAGCGGGACAGGAACACTGAAGCTTTCTTT
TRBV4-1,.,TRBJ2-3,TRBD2,CASSWLAGVTETQYF,TGCGCCAGCAGCTGGCTAGCGGGGGTCACAGAGACGCAGTATTTT
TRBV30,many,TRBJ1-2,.,CAWSVSQRGYTF,TGTGCCTGGAGTGTCTCCCAGCGAGGCTACACCTTC
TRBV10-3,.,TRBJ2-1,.,CAIRGGTNEQFF,TGTGCCATCAGGGGGGGAACAAATGAGCAGTTCTTC
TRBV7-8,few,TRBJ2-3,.,CASSLLGSQTSTDTQYF,TGTGCCAGCAGCTTATTAGGTTCACAAACTAGCACAGATACGCAGTATTTT
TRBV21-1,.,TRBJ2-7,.,CASSNWREAFYEQYF,TGTGCCAGCAGCAATTGGCGGGAGGCCTTTTACGAGCAGTACTTC
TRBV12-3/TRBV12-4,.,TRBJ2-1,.,CASILQGTYNEQFF,TGTGCCAGCATCCTACAGGGCACCTACAATGAGCAGTTCTTC